This passage covers 21 T cell receptor beta chains from one sample sequenced in a study of control samples from healthy donors and cancer patients. The data were produced by immunoSEQ multiplex PCR, yet TCRdb's version contains in-frame clones alone and is incomplete. The table shows 100,000 to 150,000 clones, with more than 70% occurring only once. The sequencing input was blood. Source of these receptors: a man aged 55 to 70 in good health.

The chain employs TRBV19 and TRBJ1-5; D remains unclear. CDR3 size: 13 residues. Trimming shortened V by 5 bases and J by 3 bases, and 8 bases separated the two germline ends. The germline V gene encodes CDR1 LNHDA and CDR2 SQIVND (reference sequence). As DNA, the CDR3 is TGTGCCAGTAGTCGGGCTAACAATCAGCCCCAGCATTTT. Translating gives CASSRANNQPQHF.

V gene TRBV19 combines with J gene TRBJ1-1; D is perhaps TRBD1 (5 bases). Germline CDR1 is LNHDA and CDR2 is SQIVND (reference sequence). Trimming pared 5 bases from V and 8 bases from J, leaving 9 bases between. CDR3 length: 11 amino acids. For the CDR3, the DNA is TGTGCCAGTAGTGAGTGGGGCGAAGCTTTCTTT. It translates to CASSEWGEAFF. The entire variable domain, with the rest obtained from reference TRBV19 and TRBJ1-1, is as follows: DGGITQSPKYLFRKEGQNVTLSCEQNLNHDAMYWYRQDPGQGLRLIYYSQIVNDFQKGDIAEGYSVSREKKESFPLTVTSAQKNPTAFYLCASSEWGEAFFGQGTRLTVV.

V gene TRBV28 combines with J gene TRBJ1-3, with D unclear. Trimming shortened V by 2 bases and J by 2 bases, and 4 bases separated the two germline ends. Germline assignment: CDR1 MDHEN and CDR2 SYDVKM. This CDR3 comprises 13 residues. DNA of the CDR3: TGTGCCAGCAGTTTAAGCACTGGAAACACCATATATTTT. Its translation: CASSLSTGNTIYF.

The V call is TRBV3-1 (or the pseudogene TRBV3-2), the J call TRBJ2-7; TRBD1 matches 9 bases. The CDR3 totals 16 residues. Germline CDR1 reads LGHDT; CDR2 reads YNNKEL (reference sequence). With 6 bases clipped from V and 2 bases from J, the junction kept 11 bases outside the gene matches. The DNA for the CDR3 is TGTGCCAGCAGGAAATGGCTGGGACAGGGCACCTACGAGCAGTACTTC. As protein: CASRKWLGQGTYEQYF.

The CDR3 loop reads CAIRAGQGREQYF. CDR3 DNA: TGTGCCATCAGGGCAGGACAGGGTCGCGAGCAGTACTTC. V usage is TRBV10-3 and J usage is TRBJ2-7; 8 bases line up with TRBD1. Germline trimming cut 6 bases from V and 6 bases from J; bases unmatched to any gene: 7. CDR3 size: 13 residues. Germline V CDR1 and CDR2: ENHRY, SYGVKD.

The V call is TRBV10-3, the J call TRBJ2-2; TRBD2 is a possible D gene (5 bases). The CDR3 sequence is 14 residues long. The V gene lost 6 bases and the J gene lost 5 bases, with 13 bases spanning the gap. Germline assignment: CDR1 ENHRY and CDR2 SYGVKD. The CDR3 protein is CAISPGLETGELFF. The CDR3 nucleotides read TGTGCCATCAGCCCCGGACTCGAGACCGGGGAGCTGTTTTTT.

This chain links TRBV7-2 with TRBJ1-5, with TRBD1 as a possible D gene (6 bases). The CDR3 consists of 13 residues. The germline gives CDR1 SGHTA, CDR2 FQGNSA. The V gene lost 1 base and the J gene lost 9 bases, with 10 bases spanning the gap. The CDR3 reads CASSLGGQMPQHF. The CDR3 DNA sequence: TGTGCCAGCAGCTTAGGGGGGCAGATGCCCCAGCATTTT. Full variable domain (missing parts from reference TRBV7-2 and TRBJ1-5): GAGVSQSPSNKVTEKGKDVELRCDPISGHTALYWYRQSLGQGLEFLIYFQGNSAPDKSGLPSDRFSAERTGGSVSTLTIQRTQQEDSAVYLCASSLGGQMPQHFGDGTRLSIL.

The V call is TRBV7-9, the J call TRBJ1-2; TRBD1 matches 7 bases. The CDR3 extends over 14 amino acids. Germline V gene lookup returns CDR1 SEHNR and CDR2 FQNEAQ (reference sequence). J lost 2 bases, V lost 5 bases, and 5 bases had no gene match. In DNA form, the CDR3 reads TGTGCCAGCAGCCCTCAGGGACAGAACTATGGCTACACCTTC. Translated: CASSPQGQNYGYTF.

This clone was detected a few times. The V and J genes are TRBV18 and TRBJ2-5; D is unclear. Germline assignment: CDR1 KGHSH and CDR2 LQKENI. V was cut by 2 bases and J by 3 bases, with 10 bases left in between. This CDR3 spans 14 amino acids. Here the CDR3 reads CASSPLSGEETQYF. As DNA, the CDR3 is TGTGCCAGCTCACCATTGTCGGGTGAAGAGACCCAGTACTTC.

This rearrangement joins TRBV3-1 (or the pseudogene TRBV3-2) to TRBJ2-3, with a possible D match to TRBD2 (6 bases). V was clipped by 3 bases and J by 0 bases, with 7 bases between them. Germline V gene data show CDR1 as LGHDT and CDR2 as YNNKEL (reference sequence). CDR3 size: 14 residues. The CDR3 nucleotides are TGTGCCAGCAGCCACGGACTAAGCACAGATACGCAGTATTTT. Its translation is CASSHGLSTDTQYF.

The chain combines TRBV4-3 with TRBJ2-2; 8 positions match TRBD1. Germline CDR1 reads LGHNA; CDR2 reads YSLEER. J was trimmed by 7 bases and V by 0 bases; bases with no gene match: 10. There are 17 residues in the CDR3. This CDR3 is CASSQDIQGAQGGELFF. In DNA, the CDR3 is TGCGCCAGCAGCCAAGATATCCAGGGGGCGCAGGGCGGGGAGCTGTTTTTT.

This clone has just one count. The chain uses TRBV15 and TRBJ1-1, with a weak D call TRBD1 (5 bases). The CDR3 loop spans 13 amino acids. CDR1 is LNHNV, CDR2 YYDKDF, per germline (reference sequence). V was pared by 4 bases and J by 4 bases, with 10 bases between. This CDR3 reads CATSIFQGTEAFF. The DNA of the CDR3 is TGTGCCACCAGCATCTTTCAGGGCACTGAAGCTTTCTTT. Together with reference TRBV15 and TRBJ1-1, the CDR3 gives the full variable domain: DAMVIQNPRYQVTQFGKPVTLSCSQTLNHNVMYWYQQKSSQAPKLLFHYYDKDFNNEADTPDNFQSRRPNTSFCFLDIRSPGLGDTAMYLCATSIFQGTEAFFGQGTRLTVV.

V gene TRBV12-5 combines with J gene TRBJ2-3, with 7 bases identical to TRBD1. Germline V gene sequence: CDR1 LGHNT, CDR2 FRNRAP. The J segment lost 6 bases and the V segment lost 4 bases, leaving 7 bases of the junction unmatched. The CDR3 is 14 amino acids. The CDR3 nucleotides read TGTGCTAGTGGTTCCGGACAGGCCTCGGATACGCAGTATTTT. Amino acids: CASGSGQASDTQYF.

The chain joins TRBV3-1 (or the pseudogene TRBV3-2) to TRBJ2-5; D is uncertain. The CDR3 runs to 12 residues. Germline V gene lookup returns CDR1 LGHDT and CDR2 YNNKEL (reference sequence). V dropped 4 bases and J dropped 4 bases, with 7 bases sitting between them. The CDR3 protein is CASSRPLETQYF. In DNA form, the CDR3 reads TGTGCCAGCAGCCGTCCGTTAGAGACCCAGTACTTC.

This sequence joins TRBV28 and TRBJ1-1; tentatively, D is TRBD1 (5 bases). Trimming stripped 5 bases from V and 2 bases from J, with 18 bases between. The CDR3 spans 16 residues. The germline V gene has CDR1 MDHEN and CDR2 SYDVKM. CDR3 amino acids: CASSPGGVIGNTEAFF. The DNA for the CDR3 is TGTGCCAGCAGTCCCGGGGGGGTGATAGGTAACACTGAAGCTTTCTTT.

The V gene is TRBV7-9, the J gene TRBJ1-1; D gene ambiguous. The CDR3 is made up of 14 amino acids. Germline CDR1 and CDR2: SEHNR and FQNEAQ (reference sequence). The V end lost 5 bases, the J end lost 3 bases, and 13 bases lay between the germline ends. The CDR3 DNA is TGTGCCAGCAGCCGGGTTGGGCTGGACACTGAAGCTTTCTTT. Translating it yields CASSRVGLDTEAFF.

CDR3 in DNA: TGTGCCAGCAGCTCGAAAGGGGCAGGCAATCAGCCCCAGCATTTT. It yields the protein CASSSKGAGNQPQHF. This rearrangement joins TRBV7-2 to TRBJ1-5; perhaps TRBD1 as D (5 bases). Looked up from germline, CDR1 is SGHTA and CDR2 is FQGNSA. Trimming took off 4 bases at V and 2 bases at J, with 12 bases between the two ends. This CDR3 region has 15 residues.

This clone was seen a single time. The chain carries TRBV19 and TRBJ1-6, with 10 bases aligning to TRBD1. CDR3 length: 14 amino acids. CDR1 and CDR2 (germline): LNHDA, SQIVND (reference sequence). V lost 5 bases, J lost 14 bases, and 9 bases stayed unmatched. The DNA of the CDR3 is TGTGCCAGTAGTGAGGACAGGGGGATACTCACCCTCCACTTT. Amino acid sequence: CASSEDRGILTLHF.

The V call is TRBV5-1, the J call TRBJ1-3, with 7 bases identical to TRBD1. CDR1 and CDR2 from the germline V gene are SGHRS and YFSETQ. With 4 bases clipped from V and 4 bases from J, the junction kept 8 bases outside the gene matches. The CDR3 has 15 amino acids. The CDR3 is CASSGTTGSGNTIYF. CDR3 in DNA: TGCGCCAGCAGCGGGACGACAGGGTCGGGAAACACCATATATTTT.

The chain combines TRBV5-1 with TRBJ2-1; 12 nucleotides match TRBD2. The V gene end was trimmed by 2 bases and the J gene end by 0 bases; junction bases not matched to a gene: 12. The germline V gene has CDR1 SGHRS and CDR2 YFSETQ. CDR3 length: 20 residues. CDR3 nucleotides: TGCGCCAGCAGCTTTACTAGCGGGGGGTCACCCTGGAGCTCCTACAATGAGCAGTTCTTC. It translates to CASSFTSGGSPWSSYNEQFF.

V is TRBV19 and J is TRBJ1-4; unclear D gene. Germline values: CDR1 LNHDA, CDR2 SQIVND (reference sequence). V dropped 7 bases and J dropped 0 bases, with 12 bases sitting between them. The CDR3 has 15 residues. Written as DNA, the CDR3 is TGTGCCAGTACCAACGGGGATGCAACTAATGAAAAACTGTTTTTT. Translating gives CASTNGDATNEKLFF.